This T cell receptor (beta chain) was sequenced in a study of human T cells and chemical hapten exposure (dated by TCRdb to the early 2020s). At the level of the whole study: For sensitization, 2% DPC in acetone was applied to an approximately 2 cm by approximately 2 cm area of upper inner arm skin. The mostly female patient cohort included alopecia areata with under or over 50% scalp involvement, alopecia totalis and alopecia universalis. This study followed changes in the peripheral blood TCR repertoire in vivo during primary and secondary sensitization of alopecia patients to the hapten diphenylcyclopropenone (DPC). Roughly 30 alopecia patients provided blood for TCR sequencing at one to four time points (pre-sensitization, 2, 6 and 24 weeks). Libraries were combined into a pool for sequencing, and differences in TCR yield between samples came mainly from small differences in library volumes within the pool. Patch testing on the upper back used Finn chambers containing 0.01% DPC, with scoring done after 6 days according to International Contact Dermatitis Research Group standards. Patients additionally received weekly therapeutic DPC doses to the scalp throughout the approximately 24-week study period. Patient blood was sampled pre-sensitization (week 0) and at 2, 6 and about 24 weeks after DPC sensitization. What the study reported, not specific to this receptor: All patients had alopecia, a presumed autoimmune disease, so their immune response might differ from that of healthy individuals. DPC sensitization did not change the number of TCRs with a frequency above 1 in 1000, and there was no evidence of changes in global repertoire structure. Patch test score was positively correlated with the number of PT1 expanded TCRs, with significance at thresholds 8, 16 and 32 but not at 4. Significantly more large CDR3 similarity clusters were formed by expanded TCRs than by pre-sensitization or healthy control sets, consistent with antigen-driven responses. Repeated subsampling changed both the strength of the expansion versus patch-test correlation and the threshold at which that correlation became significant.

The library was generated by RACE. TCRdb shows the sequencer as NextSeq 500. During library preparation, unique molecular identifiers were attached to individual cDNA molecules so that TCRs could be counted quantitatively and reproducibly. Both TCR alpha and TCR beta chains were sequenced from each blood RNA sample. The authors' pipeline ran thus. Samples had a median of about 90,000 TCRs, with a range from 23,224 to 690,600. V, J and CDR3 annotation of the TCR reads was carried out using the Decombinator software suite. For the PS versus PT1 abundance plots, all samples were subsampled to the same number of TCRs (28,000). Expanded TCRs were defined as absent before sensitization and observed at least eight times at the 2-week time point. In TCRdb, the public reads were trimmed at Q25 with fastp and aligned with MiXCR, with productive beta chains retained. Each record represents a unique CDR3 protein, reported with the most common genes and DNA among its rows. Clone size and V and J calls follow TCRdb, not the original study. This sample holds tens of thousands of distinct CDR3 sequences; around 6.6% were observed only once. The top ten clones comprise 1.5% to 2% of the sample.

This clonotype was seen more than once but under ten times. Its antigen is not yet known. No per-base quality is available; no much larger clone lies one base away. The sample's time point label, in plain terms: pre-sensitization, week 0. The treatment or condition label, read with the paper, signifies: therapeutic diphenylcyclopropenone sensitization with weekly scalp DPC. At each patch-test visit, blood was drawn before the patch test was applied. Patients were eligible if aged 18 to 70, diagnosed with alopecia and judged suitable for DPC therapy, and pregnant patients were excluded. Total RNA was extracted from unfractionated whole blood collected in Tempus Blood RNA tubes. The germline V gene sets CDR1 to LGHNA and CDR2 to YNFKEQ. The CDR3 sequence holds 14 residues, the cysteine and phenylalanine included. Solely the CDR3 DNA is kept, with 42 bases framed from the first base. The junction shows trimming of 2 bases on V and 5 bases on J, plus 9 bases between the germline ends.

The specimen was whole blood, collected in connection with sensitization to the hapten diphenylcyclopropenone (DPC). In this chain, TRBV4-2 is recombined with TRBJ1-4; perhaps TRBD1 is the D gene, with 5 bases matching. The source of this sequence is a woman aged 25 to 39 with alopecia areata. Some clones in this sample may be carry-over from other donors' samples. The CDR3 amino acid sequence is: CASSQSGENEKLFF. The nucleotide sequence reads TGTGCCAGCAGCCAATCGGGGGAAAATGAAAAACTGTTTTTT.